Listed here are 7 T cell receptor beta chains from one sample, sequenced in a study of shared clonotypes between healthy human individuals. Data came from immunoSEQ multiplex PCR; TCRdb stores just in-frame clones and leaves some out. The sample has roughly 1,500,000 clones, around 98.5% seen once; the top ten hold 0.36%. Sequences were obtained from naive CD4+ T cells sorted from blood. Sample subset: CD45RA+ positively selected. The receptors originated from a young man in good health.

The chain combines TRBV6-5 with TRBJ1-1, with D unresolved. Trimming left V 6 bases short and J 2 bases short, with 10 bases between. The CDR3 covers 13 residues. The germline V gene has CDR1 MNHEY and CDR2 SVGAGI. DNA of the CDR3: TGTGCCAGCAGCTCTACAAGAAACACTGAAGCTTTCTTT. Translating it yields CASSSTRNTEAFF.

The CDR3 DNA sequence: TGTGCCAGCAGCGTTGGGAGCGGGCCCCCCTACAATGAGCAGTTCTTC. It yields the protein CASSVGSGPPYNEQFF. This chain joins TRBV9 and TRBJ2-1; D is perhaps TRBD2 (6 bases). Germline V gives CDR1 SGDLS, CDR2 YYNGEE. Trimming pared 2 bases from V and 2 bases from J, leaving 14 bases between. This CDR3 contains 16 residues.

The chain is built from TRBV18 and TRBJ1-1, with a tentative D call TRBD1 (5 bases). CDR1 is KGHSH and CDR2 is LQKENI in the germline V gene. Trimming stripped 1 base from V and 4 bases from J, with 13 bases between. This CDR3 contains 15 residues. The CDR3 bases are TGTGCCAGCTCACCACGATCTGTAGGGGCCACTGAAGCTTTCTTT. This sequence encodes CASSPRSVGATEAFF.

This clone was detected a few times. The same CDR3 can be traced to other DNA sequences in this sample. V gene TRBV10-1 combines with J gene TRBJ2-7; D is undetermined. Per germline, CDR1 WNHNN and CDR2 SYGVQD (reference sequence). The CDR3 has 12 residues. The V end lost 3 bases, the J end lost 0 bases, and 3 bases lay between the germline ends. The CDR3 sequence: CASSDSSYEQYF. In nucleotides, the CDR3 is TGCGCCAGCAGTGATAGCTCCTACGAGCAGTACTTC.

The chain has TRBV6-6 and TRBJ1-4; 7 bases map to TRBD1. This CDR3 comprises 14 residues. Germline CDR1 reads MNHNY; CDR2 reads SVGAGI (reference sequence). V trimming: 5 bases; J trimming: 4 bases; junction bases outside the gene matches: 4. This chain's CDR3 is CASSQGQINEKLFF. The CDR3 DNA reads as TGTGCCAGCAGTCAGGGACAGATTAATGAAAAACTGTTTTTT.

This CDR3 is CASSIVSLLAGGPPRNEQFF. CDR3 DNA sequence: TGTGCCAGTAGTATAGTCTCCTTGCTAGCGGGAGGGCCCCCACGGAATGAGCAGTTCTTC. The chain links TRBV19 to TRBJ2-1, with 12 nucleotides matching TRBD2. Trimming removed 1 base from V and 7 bases from J; junction bases left unmatched: 17. Germline CDR1 is LNHDA and CDR2 is SQIVND (reference sequence). The CDR3 runs 20 residues.

The rearrangement joins TRBV7-8 to TRBJ2-1; D is possibly TRBD2 (7 bases). Trimming pared 5 bases from V and 5 bases from J, leaving 22 bases between. Germline V CDR1 and CDR2: SGHVS, FQNEAQ. The CDR3 loop spans 17 amino acids. The CDR3 loop reads CASSLSGAGVGHNEQFF. CDR3 nucleotides: TGTGCCAGCAGCCTCTCGGGGGCGGGAGTGGGCCACAATGAGCAGTTCTTC.